This T cell receptor beta chain came from a study of glioma-infiltrating T cells after dendritic cell vaccination. Assay used: immunoSEQ multiplex PCR; TCRdb lists only in-frame clones, some missing. The profile shows around 96,000 clones, about 79% of them singletons. This CDR3 is 16 amino acids long. CDR1 is MNHEY and CDR2 is SMNVEV in the germline V gene (reference sequence). V dropped 5 bases and J dropped 5 bases, with 21 bases sitting between them. Before vaccination, two weeks after the third vaccination, and at progression, PBMC were collected. This clonotype was sampled from a human donor with glioblastoma. The chain is built from TRBV27 and TRBJ1-1; D is perhaps TRBD1 (5 bases). The source material was blood, sampled before dendritic cell vaccination. Written as DNA, the CDR3 is TGTGCCAGCAGTCCCTGGGGGGGGTGGGGGAAAACTGAAGCTTTCTTT. It is translated as CASSPWGGWGKTEAFF.